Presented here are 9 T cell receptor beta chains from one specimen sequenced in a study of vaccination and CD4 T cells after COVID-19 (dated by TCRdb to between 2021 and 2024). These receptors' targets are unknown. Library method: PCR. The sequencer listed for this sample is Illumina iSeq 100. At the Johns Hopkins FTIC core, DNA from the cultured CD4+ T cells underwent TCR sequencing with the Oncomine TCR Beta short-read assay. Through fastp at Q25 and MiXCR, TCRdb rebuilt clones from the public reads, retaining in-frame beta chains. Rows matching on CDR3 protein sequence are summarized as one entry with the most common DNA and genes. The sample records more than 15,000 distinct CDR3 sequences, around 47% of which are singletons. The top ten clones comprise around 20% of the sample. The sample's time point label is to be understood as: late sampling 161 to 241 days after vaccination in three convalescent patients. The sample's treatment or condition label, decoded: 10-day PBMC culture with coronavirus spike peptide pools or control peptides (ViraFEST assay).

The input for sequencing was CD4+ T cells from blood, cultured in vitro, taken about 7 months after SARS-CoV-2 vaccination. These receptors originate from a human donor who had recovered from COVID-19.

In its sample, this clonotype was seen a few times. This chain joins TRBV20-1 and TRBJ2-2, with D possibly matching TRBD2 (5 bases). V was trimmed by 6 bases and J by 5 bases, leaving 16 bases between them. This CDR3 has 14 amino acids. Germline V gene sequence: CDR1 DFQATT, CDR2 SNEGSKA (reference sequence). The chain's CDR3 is CSARKGAHTGELFF. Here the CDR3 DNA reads TGCAGTGCGCGGAAGGGAGCGCATACCGGGGAGCTGTTTTTT.

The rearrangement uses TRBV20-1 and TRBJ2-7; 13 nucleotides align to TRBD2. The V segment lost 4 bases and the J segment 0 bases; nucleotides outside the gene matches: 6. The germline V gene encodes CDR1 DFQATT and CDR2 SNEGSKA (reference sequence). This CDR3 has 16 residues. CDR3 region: CSATGLAGAPSYEQYF. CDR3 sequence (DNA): TGCAGTGCTACTGGACTAGCGGGAGCCCCCTCCTACGAGCAGTACTTC.

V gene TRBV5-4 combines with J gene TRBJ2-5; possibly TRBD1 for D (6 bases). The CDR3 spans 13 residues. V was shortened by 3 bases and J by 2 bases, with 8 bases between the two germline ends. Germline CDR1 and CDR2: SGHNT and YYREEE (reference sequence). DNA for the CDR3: TGTGCCAGCAGCTACGACAGGCAAGAGACCCAGTACTTC. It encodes CASSYDRQETQYF.

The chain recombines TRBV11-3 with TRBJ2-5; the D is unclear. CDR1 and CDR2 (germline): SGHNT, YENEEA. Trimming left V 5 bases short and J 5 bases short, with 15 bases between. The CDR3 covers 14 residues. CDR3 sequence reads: CASSPARASETQYF. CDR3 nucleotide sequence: TGTGCCAGCAGCCCGGCCCGAGCGTCGGAGACCCAGTACTTC.

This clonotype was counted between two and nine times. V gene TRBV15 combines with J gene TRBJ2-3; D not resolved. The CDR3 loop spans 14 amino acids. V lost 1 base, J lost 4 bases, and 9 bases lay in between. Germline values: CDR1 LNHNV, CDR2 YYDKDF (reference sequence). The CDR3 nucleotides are TGTGCCACCAGCAGAGTATCGGACGCAGATACGCAGTATTTT. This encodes CATSRVSDADTQYF.

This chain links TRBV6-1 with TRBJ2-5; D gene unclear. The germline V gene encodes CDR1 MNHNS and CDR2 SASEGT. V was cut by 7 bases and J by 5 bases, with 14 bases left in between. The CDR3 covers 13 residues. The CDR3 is CASTANIGETQYF. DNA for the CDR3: TGTGCCAGCACCGCGAACATTGGGGAGACCCAGTACTTC.

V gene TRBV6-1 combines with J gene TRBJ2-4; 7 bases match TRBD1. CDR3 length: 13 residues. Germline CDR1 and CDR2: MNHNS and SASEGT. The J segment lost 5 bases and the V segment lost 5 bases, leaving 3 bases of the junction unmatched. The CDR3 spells CASSTGVENIQYF. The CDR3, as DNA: TGTGCCAGCAGTACAGGGGTAGAAAACATTCAGTACTTC.

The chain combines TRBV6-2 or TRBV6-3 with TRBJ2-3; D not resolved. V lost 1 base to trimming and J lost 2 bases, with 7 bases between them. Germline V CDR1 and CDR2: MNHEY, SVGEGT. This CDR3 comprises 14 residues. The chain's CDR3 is CASSYWAATDTQYF. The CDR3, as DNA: TGTGCCAGCAGTTACTGGGCGGCCACAGATACGCAGTATTTT.

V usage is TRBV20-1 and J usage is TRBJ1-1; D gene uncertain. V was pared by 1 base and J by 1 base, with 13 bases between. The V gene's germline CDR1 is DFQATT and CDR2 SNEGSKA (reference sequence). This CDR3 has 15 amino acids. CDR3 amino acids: CSARAAVVRNTEAFF. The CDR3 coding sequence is TGCAGTGCTAGAGCCGCGGTAGTTCGGAACACTGAAGCTTTCTTT.